Presented here are 18 T cell receptor beta chains from one specimen sequenced in a study of stem cell transplantation in POMP-related autoinflammatory disease. Assay: immunoSEQ multiplex PCR; the TCRdb copy retains only in-frame clones and omits some. Of approximately 6,900 clones in the sample, roughly four fifths were seen once. The sample taken for sequencing was a CXCR5-defined cell subset from PBMCs. These receptors were collected from a human donor in good health.

V gene TRBV2 combines with J gene TRBJ1-1, with a tentative D call TRBD1 (5 bases). The CDR3 is 14 amino acids. With 7 bases removed from V and 7 bases from J, the gap between germline ends came to 19 bases. Germline lookup yields CDR1 SNHLY and CDR2 FYNNEI. For the CDR3, the DNA is TGTGCCAGCACCCTGCTAGGCCCTGGGGGTGAAGCTTTCTTT. Translation: CASTLLGPGGEAFF.

CDR3: CASSTRGPDNEQFF. CDR3 DNA sequence: TGCGCCAGCAGCACGAGGGGTCCCGACAATGAGCAGTTCTTC. This chain uses TRBV5-1 with TRBJ2-1; D could derive from TRBD1 or TRBD2 (5 bases each). The CDR3 consists of 14 residues. V was shortened by 4 bases and J by 5 bases, with 13 bases between the two germline ends. Germline CDR1 and CDR2: SGHRS and YFSETQ.

The gene calls are TRBV5-6 and TRBJ2-7; D uncertain. Germline CDR1 is SGHDT and CDR2 is YYEEEE. The CDR3 has 12 amino acids. Trimming removed 2 bases from V and 6 bases from J, with 9 bases in between. The CDR3 is CASSFNIGEQYF. In DNA form, the CDR3 reads TGTGCCAGCAGCTTCAACATAGGCGAGCAGTACTTC.

The chain's CDR3 is CASSLGQSGNTIYF. CDR3 bases: TGTGCCAGCAGCTTGGGACAGTCCGGAAACACCATATATTTT. This chain joins TRBV5-8 and TRBJ1-3; D is possibly TRBD1 (5 bases). The CDR3 is 14 amino acids. Germline loops: CDR1 SGHTS, CDR2 YDEGEE. Trimming took off 0 bases at V and 4 bases at J, with 8 bases between the two ends.

The chain carries TRBV25-1 and TRBJ2-7; no reliable D call. V gave up 6 bases and J gave up 3 bases, with 9 bases separating them. This CDR3 contains 12 residues. The germline gives CDR1 MGHDK, CDR2 SYGVNS. CDR3 protein: CASSSDGYEQYF. In DNA form, the CDR3 reads TGTGCCAGCAGCTCAGACGGCTACGAGCAGTACTTC.

The chain uses TRBV4-1 and TRBJ2-3; 14 bases fit TRBD2. The CDR3 covers 16 residues. V shed 1 base and J 7 bases; nucleotides not matched to a gene: 4. Germline loops: CDR1 MGHRA, CDR2 YSYEKL. The DNA of the CDR3 is TGCGCCAGCAGCCAAGGACTAGCGGGGGGGCAAAATACGCAGTATTTT. This gives the protein CASSQGLAGGQNTQYF.

This sequence joins TRBV4-1 and TRBJ1-3, with 7 bases that match TRBD1. The J segment lost 0 bases and the V segment lost 4 bases, leaving 12 bases of the junction unmatched. The germline gives CDR1 MGHRA, CDR2 YSYEKL. The CDR3 consists of 18 residues. CDR3 bases: TGCGCCAGCAGCCGACAGGGTCCGGCTACCCCCTCTGGAAACACCATATATTTT. This sequence encodes CASSRQGPATPSGNTIYF.

This clone was seen once. The rearrangement links TRBV5-4 to TRBJ1-1; D perhaps matches TRBD1 (5 bases). Deletions cut 4 bases from V and 11 bases from J, with 15 bases between. CDR3 length: 12 amino acids. The germline gives CDR1 SGHNT, CDR2 YYREEE (reference sequence). The CDR3 coding sequence is TGTGCCAGCAGCCTTGGACAAGGTAGGGCTTTCTTT. It specifies CASSLGQGRAFF. The full variable domain, in which reference TRBV5-4 and TRBJ1-1 provide the parts outside the CDR3, is ETGVTQSPTHLIKTRGQQVTLRCSSQSGHNTVSWYQQALGQGPQFIFQYYREEENGRGNFPPRFSGLQFPNYSSELNVNALELDDSALYLCASSLGQGRAFFGQGTRLTVV.

This clone was detected only a few times. V is TRBV5-1 and J is TRBJ1-4; 8 nucleotides align to TRBD1. From germline, CDR1 is SGHRS and CDR2 YFSETQ. The ends lost 4 bases at V and 4 bases at J; junction bases unmatched: 3. The CDR3 contains 14 residues. The CDR3 sequence: CASSQGQVNEKLFF. The CDR3 nucleotides read TGCGCCAGCAGCCAGGGACAGGTTAATGAAAAACTGTTTTTT.

The rearrangement uses TRBV18 and TRBJ2-2; unclear D gene. V lost 1 base and J 5 bases, leaving 5 bases between the germline ends. Germline CDR1 KGHSH, CDR2 LQKENI. This CDR3 region has 13 residues. CDR3 coding DNA: TGTGCCAGCTCACCACTGCAGACCGGGGAGCTGTTTTTT. Translated, it gives CASSPLQTGELFF.

This clone has a single count. This rearrangement joins TRBV30 to TRBJ2-7, with TRBD2 identical over 7 bases. After removal of 4 bases from V and 0 bases from J, the junction contained 6 bases not matched to a gene. Germline V CDR1 and CDR2: GTSNPN, SVGIG (reference sequence). The CDR3 consists of 14 residues. This CDR3 is CAWKAGGSSYEQYF. The CDR3 DNA reads TGTGCCTGGAAAGCCGGGGGGAGCTCCTACGAGCAGTACTTC.

The chain links TRBV19 to TRBJ1-3; weak D call: TRBD1 (5 bases). V was clipped by 6 bases and J by 3 bases, with 24 bases between them. This CDR3 is 18 amino acids long. Per the germline V gene, CDR1 is LNHDA and CDR2 is SQIVND (reference sequence). The CDR3 bases are TGTGCCAGTAGACCCGGCGGGAGCGCAAGGGGACTTGGAAACACCATATATTTT. It yields the protein CASRPGGSARGLGNTIYF.

The chain uses TRBV2 and TRBJ1-4, with 10 bases fitting TRBD1. This CDR3 contains 15 residues. Trimming at V came to 6 bases and at J to 7 bases, leaving 8 bases not matched to a gene. Germline CDR1 SNHLY, CDR2 FYNNEI. Here the CDR3 DNA reads TGTGCCAGCAGCTACGACAGGGGGCACGGTGAAAAACTGTTTTTT. This codes for CASSYDRGHGEKLFF. Full variable domain (remainder filled in from reference TRBV2 and TRBJ1-4): EPEVTQTPSHQVTQMGQEVILRCVPISNHLYFYWYRQILGQKVEFLVSFYNNEISEKSEIFDDQFSVERPDGSNFTLKIRSTKLEDSAMYFCASSYDRGHGEKLFFGSGTQLSVL.

The V gene is TRBV6-6, the J gene TRBJ2-1, with D perhaps TRBD1 (6 bases). V lost 6 bases, J lost 0 bases, and 12 bases lay in between. Germline V CDR1 and CDR2: MNHNY, SVGAGI (reference sequence). CDR3 length equals 15 residues. In DNA form, the CDR3 reads TGTGCCAGCAGCGGGACAAAGAGCTCCTACAATGAGCAGTTCTTC. Residues: CASSGTKSSYNEQFF.

The CDR3 sequence is CASSWTGGTGANVLTF. In DNA, the CDR3 is TGTGCCAGTAGTTGGACAGGGGGGACTGGGGCCAACGTCCTGACTTTC. The chain joins TRBV19 to TRBJ2-6; 10 bases fit TRBD1. V was pared by 5 bases and J by 2 bases, with 3 bases of the junction left unmatched. Per germline, CDR1 LNHDA and CDR2 SQIVND (reference sequence). The CDR3 is 16 amino acids.

The CDR3 DNA reads as TGTGCCACCAGCAGAGATTCCGGGACAGGGGGCTACGAGCAGTACTTC. Protein sequence: CATSRDSGTGGYEQYF. The genes are TRBV15 and TRBJ2-7; 11 nucleotides align to TRBD1. Germline V gene lookup returns CDR1 LNHNV and CDR2 YYDKDF (reference sequence). V trimming: 0 bases; J trimming: 3 bases; junction bases outside the gene matches: 4. This CDR3 has 16 residues.

This sequence joins TRBV5-4 and TRBJ1-2; D unclear. Trimming left V 4 bases short and J 7 bases short, with 14 bases between. The CDR3 loop spans 13 amino acids. CDR1 SGHNT and CDR2 YYREEE come from the germline V gene (reference sequence). CDR3 sequence reads: CASSRRFAVGYTF. The CDR3 DNA is TGTGCCAGCAGCAGGCGGTTCGCAGTTGGCTACACCTTC. The variable domain in full, with the rest retrieved from reference TRBV5-4 and TRBJ1-2, is ETGVTQSPTHLIKTRGQQVTLRCSSQSGHNTVSWYQQALGQGPQFIFQYYREEENGRGNFPPRFSGLQFPNYSSELNVNALELDDSALYLCASSRRFAVGYTFGSGTRLTVV.

This clone has only one observation. The V call is TRBV28, the J call TRBJ2-7; D uncertain. Germline CDR1 and CDR2: MDHEN and SYDVKM. V lost 0 bases and J lost 0, with 6 bases in between. This CDR3 is 14 amino acids long. The CDR3 bases are TGTGCCAGCAGTTTATGGGCGGACTCCTACGAGCAGTACTTC. Translated, it gives CASSLWADSYEQYF.